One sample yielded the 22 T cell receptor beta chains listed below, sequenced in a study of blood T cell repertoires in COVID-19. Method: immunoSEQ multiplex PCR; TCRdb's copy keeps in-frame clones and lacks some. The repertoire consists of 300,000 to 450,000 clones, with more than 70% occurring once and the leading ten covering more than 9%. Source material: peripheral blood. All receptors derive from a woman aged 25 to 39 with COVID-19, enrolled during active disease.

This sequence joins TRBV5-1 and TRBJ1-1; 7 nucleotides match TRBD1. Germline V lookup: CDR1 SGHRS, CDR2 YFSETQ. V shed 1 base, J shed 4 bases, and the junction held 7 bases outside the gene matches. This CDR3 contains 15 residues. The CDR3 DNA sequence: TGCGCCAGCAGCTTGCGGCAGGGGGAAGGCACTGAAGCTTTCTTT. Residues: CASSLRQGEGTEAFF.

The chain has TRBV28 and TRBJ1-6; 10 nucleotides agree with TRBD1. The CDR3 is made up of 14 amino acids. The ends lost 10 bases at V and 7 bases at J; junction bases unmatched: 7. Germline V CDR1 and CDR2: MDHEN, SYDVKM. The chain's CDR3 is CAIAGQGINSPLHF. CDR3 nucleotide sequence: TGTGCCATCGCGGGACAGGGGATAAATTCACCCCTCCACTTT.

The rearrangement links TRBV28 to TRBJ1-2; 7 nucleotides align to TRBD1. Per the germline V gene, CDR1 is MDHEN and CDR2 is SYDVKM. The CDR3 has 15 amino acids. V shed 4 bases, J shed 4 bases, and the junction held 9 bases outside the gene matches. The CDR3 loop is CASSSSGGWGYGYTF. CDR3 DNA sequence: TGTGCCAGCAGTTCGTCAGGGGGTTGGGGCTATGGCTACACCTTC.

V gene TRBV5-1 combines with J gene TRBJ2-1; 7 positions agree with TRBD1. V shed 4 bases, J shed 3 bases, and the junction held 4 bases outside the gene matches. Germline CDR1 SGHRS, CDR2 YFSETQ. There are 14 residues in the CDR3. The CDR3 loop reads CASSGRGIYNEQFF. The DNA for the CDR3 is TGCGCCAGCAGCGGCAGGGGGATCTACAATGAGCAGTTCTTC.

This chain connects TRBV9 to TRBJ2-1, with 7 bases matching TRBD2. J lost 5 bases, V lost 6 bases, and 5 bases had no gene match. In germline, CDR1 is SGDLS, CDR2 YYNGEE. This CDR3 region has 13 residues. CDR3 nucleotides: TGTGCCAGCAATCAAGCGGGACACAATGAGCAGTTCTTC. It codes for CASNQAGHNEQFF. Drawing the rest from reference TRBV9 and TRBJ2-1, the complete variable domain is DSGVTQTPKHLITATGQRVTLRCSPRSGDLSVYWYQQSLDQGLQFLIQYYNGEERAKGNILERFSAQQFPDLHSELNLSSLELGDSALYFCASNQAGHNEQFFGPGTRLTVL.

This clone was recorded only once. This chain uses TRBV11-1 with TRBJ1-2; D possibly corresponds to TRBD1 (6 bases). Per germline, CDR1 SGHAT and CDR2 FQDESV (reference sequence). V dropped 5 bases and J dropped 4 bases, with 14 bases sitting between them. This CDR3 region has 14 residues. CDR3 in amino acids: CASSAPGQRYGYTF. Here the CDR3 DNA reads TGTGCCAGCAGCGCACCGGGACAACGCTATGGCTACACCTTC.

CDR3 in DNA: TGTGCCAGCAGCCCGTGGACTAGCGGGAGTTGGGCAGATACGCAGTATTTT. It is translated as CASSPWTSGSWADTQYF. The chain carries TRBV28 and TRBJ2-3; 13 bases are a match to TRBD2. Germline CDR1 is MDHEN and CDR2 is SYDVKM. CDR3 length: 17 amino acids. The ends lost 6 bases at V and 4 bases at J; junction bases unmatched: 10.

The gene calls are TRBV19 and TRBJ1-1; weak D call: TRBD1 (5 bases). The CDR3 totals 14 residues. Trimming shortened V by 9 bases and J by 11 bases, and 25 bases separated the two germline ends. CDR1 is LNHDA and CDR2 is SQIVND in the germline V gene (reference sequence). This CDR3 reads CASSHVLGPRRAFF. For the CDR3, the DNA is TGTGCCAGCTCCCACGTTTTGGGGCCCCGAAGGGCTTTCTTT.

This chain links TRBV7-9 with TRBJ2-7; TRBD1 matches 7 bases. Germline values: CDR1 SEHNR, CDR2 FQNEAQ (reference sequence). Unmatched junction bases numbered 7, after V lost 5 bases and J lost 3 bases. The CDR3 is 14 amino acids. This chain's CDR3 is CASSTGDSRYEQYF. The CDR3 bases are TGTGCCAGCAGCACCGGGGACAGCCGCTACGAGCAGTACTTC.

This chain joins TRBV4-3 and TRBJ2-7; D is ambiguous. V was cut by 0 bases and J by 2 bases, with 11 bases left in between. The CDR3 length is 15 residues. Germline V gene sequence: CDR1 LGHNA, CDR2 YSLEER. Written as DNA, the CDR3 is TGCGCCAGCAGCCAAGATCTTGGCAGTACCTACGAGCAGTACTTC. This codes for CASSQDLGSTYEQYF.

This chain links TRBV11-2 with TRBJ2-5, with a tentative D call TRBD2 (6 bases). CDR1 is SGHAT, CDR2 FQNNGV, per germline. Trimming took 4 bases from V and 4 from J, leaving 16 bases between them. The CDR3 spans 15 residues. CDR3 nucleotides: TGTGCCAGCAGCTCCCTCGGAGGGCGGAGAGAGACCCAGTACTTC. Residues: CASSSLGGRRETQYF. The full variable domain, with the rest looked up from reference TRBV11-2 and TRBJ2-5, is EAGVAQSPRYKIIEKRQSVAFWCNPISGHATLYWYQQILGQGPKLLIQFQNNGVVDDSQLPKDRFSAERLKGVDSTLKIQPAKLEDSAVYLCASSSLGGRRETQYFGPGTRLLVL.

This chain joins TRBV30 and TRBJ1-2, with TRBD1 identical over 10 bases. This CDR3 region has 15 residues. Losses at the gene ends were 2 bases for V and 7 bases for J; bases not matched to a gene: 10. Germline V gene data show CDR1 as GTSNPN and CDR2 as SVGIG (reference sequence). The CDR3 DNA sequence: TGTGCCTGGAGTTGGGTCCGGGACAGGGGAAGTGGCTACACCTTC. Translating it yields CAWSWVRDRGSGYTF. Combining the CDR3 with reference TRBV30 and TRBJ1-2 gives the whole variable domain SQTIHQWPATLVQPVGSPLSLECTVEGTSNPNLYWYRQAAGRGLQLLFYSVGIGQISSEVPQNLSASRPQDRQFILSSKKLLLSDSGFYLCAWSWVRDRGSGYTFGSGTRLTVV.

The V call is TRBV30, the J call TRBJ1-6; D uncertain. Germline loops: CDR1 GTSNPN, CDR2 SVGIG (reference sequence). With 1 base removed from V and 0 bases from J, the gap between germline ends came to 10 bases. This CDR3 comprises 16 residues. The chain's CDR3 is CAWSGASSSYNSPLHF. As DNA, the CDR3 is TGTGCCTGGAGTGGGGCCTCGAGCTCCTATAATTCACCCCTCCACTTT. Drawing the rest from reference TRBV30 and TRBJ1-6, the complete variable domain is SQTIHQWPATLVQPVGSPLSLECTVEGTSNPNLYWYRQAAGRGLQLLFYSVGIGQISSEVPQNLSASRPQDRQFILSSKKLLLSDSGFYLCAWSGASSSYNSPLHFGNGTRLTVT.

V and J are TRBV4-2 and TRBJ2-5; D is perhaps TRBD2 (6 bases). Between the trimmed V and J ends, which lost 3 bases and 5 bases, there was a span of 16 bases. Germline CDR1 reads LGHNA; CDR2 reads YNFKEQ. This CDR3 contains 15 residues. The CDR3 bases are TGTGCCAGCAGCCAGGATTCGGGAGCGTGGGAGACCCAGTACTTC. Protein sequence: CASSQDSGAWETQYF.

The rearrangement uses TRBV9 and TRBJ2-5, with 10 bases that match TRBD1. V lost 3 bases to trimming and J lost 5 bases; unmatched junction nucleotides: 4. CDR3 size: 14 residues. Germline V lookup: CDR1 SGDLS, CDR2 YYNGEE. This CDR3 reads CASSGQGARETQYF. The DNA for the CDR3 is TGTGCCAGCAGCGGACAGGGGGCTAGGGAGACCCAGTACTTC.

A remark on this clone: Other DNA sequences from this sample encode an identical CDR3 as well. CDR3 in DNA: TGTGCCAGCAGCTTGACAGGGGGCACTGAAGCTTTCTTT. As protein: CASSLTGGTEAFF. The chain recombines TRBV7-8 with TRBJ1-1; 9 bases line up with TRBD1. V gave up 3 bases and J gave up 4 bases; unmatched junction bases: 0. Germline loops: CDR1 SGHVS, CDR2 FQNEAQ. The length of the CDR3 is 13 residues.

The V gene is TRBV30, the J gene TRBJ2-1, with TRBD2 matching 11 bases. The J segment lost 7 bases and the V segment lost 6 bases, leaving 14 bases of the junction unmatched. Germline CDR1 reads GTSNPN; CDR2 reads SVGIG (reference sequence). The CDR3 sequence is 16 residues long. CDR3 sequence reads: CACAGTSGYGGNEQFF. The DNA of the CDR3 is TGTGCCTGTGCCGGGACTAGCGGATATGGGGGGAATGAGCAGTTCTTC. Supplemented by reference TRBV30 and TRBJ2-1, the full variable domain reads SQTIHQWPATLVQPVGSPLSLECTVEGTSNPNLYWYRQAAGRGLQLLFYSVGIGQISSEVPQNLSASRPQDRQFILSSKKLLLSDSGFYLCACAGTSGYGGNEQFFGPGTRLTVL.

CDR3 sequence: CASSLVGVTYGYTF. Here the CDR3 DNA reads TGTGCCAGCAGCTTAGTAGGGGTCACCTATGGCTACACCTTC. The rearrangement links TRBV7-9 to TRBJ1-2; possibly TRBD1 for D (5 bases). The CDR3 totals 14 residues. Germline V gene lookup returns CDR1 SEHNR and CDR2 FQNEAQ (reference sequence). V was shortened by 1 base and J by 4 bases, with 10 bases between the two germline ends. The entire variable domain, with the rest obtained from reference TRBV7-9 and TRBJ1-2, is as follows: DTGVSQNPRHKITKRGQNVTFRCDPISEHNRLYWYRQTLGQGPEFLTYFQNEAQLEKSRLLSDRFSAERPKGSFSTLEIQRTEQGDSAMYLCASSLVGVTYGYTFGSGTRLTVV.

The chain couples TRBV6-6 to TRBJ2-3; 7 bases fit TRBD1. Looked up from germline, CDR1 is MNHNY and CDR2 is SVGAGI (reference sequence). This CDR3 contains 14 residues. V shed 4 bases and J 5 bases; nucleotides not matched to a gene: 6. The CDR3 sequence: CASSSGDSRDTQYF. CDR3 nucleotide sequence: TGTGCCAGCAGTTCCGGGGACAGTAGAGATACGCAGTATTTT.

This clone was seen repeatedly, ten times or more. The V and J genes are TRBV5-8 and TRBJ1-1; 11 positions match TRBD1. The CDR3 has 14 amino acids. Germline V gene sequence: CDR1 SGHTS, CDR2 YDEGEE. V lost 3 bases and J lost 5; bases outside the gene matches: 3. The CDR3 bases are TGTGCCAGCAGCTCGGACAGGGGGCTGACTGAAGCTTTCTTT. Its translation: CASSSDRGLTEAFF.

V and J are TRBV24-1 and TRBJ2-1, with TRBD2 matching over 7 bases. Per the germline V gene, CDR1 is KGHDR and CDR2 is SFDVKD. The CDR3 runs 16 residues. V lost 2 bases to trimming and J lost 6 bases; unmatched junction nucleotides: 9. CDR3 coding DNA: TGTGCCACCAGTGATTACGGCGGGAGCACTCTCAATGAGCAGTTCTTC. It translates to CATSDYGGSTLNEQFF.

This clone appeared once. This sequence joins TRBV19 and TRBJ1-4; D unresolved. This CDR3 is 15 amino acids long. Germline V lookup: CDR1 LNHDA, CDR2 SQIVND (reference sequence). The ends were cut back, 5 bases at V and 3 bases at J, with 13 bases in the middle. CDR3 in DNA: TGTGCCAGTAGTCCCCGTCGCGGCTCTAATGAAAAACTGTTTTTT. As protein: CASSPRRGSNEKLFF.